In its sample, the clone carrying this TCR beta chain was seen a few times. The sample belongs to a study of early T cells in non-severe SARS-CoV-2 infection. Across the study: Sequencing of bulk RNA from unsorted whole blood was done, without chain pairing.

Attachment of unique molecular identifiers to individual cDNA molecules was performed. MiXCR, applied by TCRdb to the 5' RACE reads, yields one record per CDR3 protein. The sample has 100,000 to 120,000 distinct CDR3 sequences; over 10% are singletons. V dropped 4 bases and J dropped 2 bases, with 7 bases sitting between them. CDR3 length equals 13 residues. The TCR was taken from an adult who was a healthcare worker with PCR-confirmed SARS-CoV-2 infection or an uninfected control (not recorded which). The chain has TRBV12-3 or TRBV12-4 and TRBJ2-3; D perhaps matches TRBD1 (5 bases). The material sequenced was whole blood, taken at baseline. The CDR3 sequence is CASSSGYTDTQYF. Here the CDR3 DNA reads TGTGCCAGCAGTTCAGGGTACACAGATACGCAGTATTTT.